Sequencing of this T cell receptor beta chain was carried out in a study of blood T cell repertoires in COVID-19. Across the whole study: Nucleic acid was either cDNA or gDNA, and it came from T cells, B-cell-depleted T cells, or PBMCs.

Trimming took 6 bases from V and 6 from J; bases not matched to a gene: 8. The CDR3 sequence is 14 residues long. Per the germline V gene, CDR1 is SGHTA and CDR2 is FQGNSA. This clone was recorded a few times. Authors' analysis steps: The authors estimated nucleated cell counts from reference gene primer amplification. Repertoires were generated with immunoSEQ multiplex PCR, while TCRdb's copy carries only in-frame clones and drops some. V, J and clone size were drawn from that table, and D and trimming were deduced from the DNA. The sample comprises about 140,000 clones, 76% of which are singletons, and around 4.2% rests with the top ten.

The sequenced material came from peripheral blood. The sequence derives from a woman of 80 years or more with active or convalescent COVID-19. The chain joins TRBV7-2 to TRBJ2-7; 10 positions match TRBD1. CDR3 nucleotides: TGTGCCAGCAGATGGCGACAGGGGGCGGGCGAGCAGTACTTC. Amino acid sequence: CASRWRQGAGEQYF.